This T cell receptor (beta chain) was profiled in a study of cytomegalovirus exposure and HLA in healthy donors. This CDR3 is built from 15 residues. Per germline, CDR1 MGHRA and CDR2 YSYEKL. Primers included in the PCR were 60 Vbeta and 13 Jbeta primers. The table came from immunoSEQ multiplex PCR; TCRdb's copy has only in-frame clones and leaves some out. Found here are 150,000 to 250,000 clones; the top ten clones hold around 0.7%. The rearrangement joins TRBV4-1 to TRBJ2-5; tentative D call: TRBD1 (6 bases). The J call may be incorrect, as the DNA end agrees better with TRBJ2-7. Sequenced input: PBMCs. The receptor was isolated from a boy aged 5-17 years in good health and CMV-seronegative. DNA of the CDR3: TGCGCCAGCAGCCATTTTGTCAGGGGCGCCTACGAGCAGTACTTC. It encodes CASSHFVRGAYEQYF.